Sequencing of this TCR beta chain was carried out in a study of cytomegalovirus exposure and HLA in healthy donors. Whole-study results and caveats: It was reported that the classifier diagnosed cytomegalovirus status with high specificity and sensitivity in both the original and validation cohorts. Subsequent analysis found a tendency for first-cohort TCR clusters to co-occur within the approximately 130 validation repertoires. In vitro data verified three CMV-associated chains as specific for CMV antigens.

In the case of this clone: Its specificity is not known.

TCRdb's table, derived via immunoSEQ multiplex PCR, lists solely in-frame clones and lacks some. This sample has about 110,000 clones, with around 89% found just once. CDR1 and CDR2 (germline): SNHLY, FYNNEI. J lost 5 bases, V lost 5 bases, and 9 bases had no gene match. The CDR3 is made up of 17 amino acids. The receptor was derived from a woman under 40 in good health and CMV-seropositive. The V gene is TRBV2, the J gene TRBJ2-3; 14 bases fit TRBD2. Sequenced input: PBMCs. CDR3 nucleotide sequence: TGTGCCAGCAGTTCCCGGGGACTAGCGGGAGCGGTAGATACGCAGTATTTT. Its translation: CASSSRGLAGAVDTQYF.